The T cell receptor (beta chain) described here comes from a study of identical twins. Study results and caveats: Those out-of-frame alpha sequences shared by twins showed an excess of low generation probability. Models predicted less out-of-frame TCR alpha sharing in monozygotic twins than was found.

With respect to this clonotype: Its cognate antigen is unknown.

Each cDNA held unique molecular identifiers, and template switching gave it a universal primer site. Via MiXCR, TCRdb re-called the 5' RACE reads, giving one row per CDR3 protein. The table records 1.5 million to 2 million distinct CDR3 sequences, about 32% of them present only once. Healthy Caucasians made up all donors. The sequence was collected from a newborn girl in good health. Sequencing input: cord blood.

For the CDR3, the DNA is TGTGCCAGCAGCCAAGATGGAGCTAGCGGGGGACATGAGCAGTACTTC. It specifies CASSQDGASGGHEQYF. The chain couples TRBV3-1 to TRBJ2-5, with TRBD2 identical over 10 bases. The germline V gene encodes CDR1 LGHDT and CDR2 YNNKEL (reference sequence). The CDR3 sequence is 16 residues long. Trimming took 0 bases from V and 11 from J; bases not matched to a gene: 12.